The clone carrying this TCR beta chain was detected only a few times. This entry is derived from a study of response to subunit inactivated influenza vaccine. One entry per CDR3 protein, called by TCRdb with MiXCR from the RT-PCR reads. The sample lists about 480,000 distinct CDR3 sequences, less than 30% occurring once. Germline V CDR1 and CDR2: DFQATT, SNEGSKA (reference sequence). Trimming pared 6 bases from V and 4 bases from J, leaving 19 bases between. This CDR3 is built from 15 residues. The chain joins TRBV20-1 to TRBJ2-1, with D tentatively TRBD2 (6 bases). The sequencing used CD4+ T cells sorted from PBMCs, collected about 5 days after vaccination. The TCR was taken from a man aged 50-59 years who received an inactivated influenza vaccine. CDR3 DNA sequence: TGCAGTGCCTCTGAAGTTAGCGGACCTTACAATGAGCAGTTCTTC. Translation: CSASEVSGPYNEQFF.